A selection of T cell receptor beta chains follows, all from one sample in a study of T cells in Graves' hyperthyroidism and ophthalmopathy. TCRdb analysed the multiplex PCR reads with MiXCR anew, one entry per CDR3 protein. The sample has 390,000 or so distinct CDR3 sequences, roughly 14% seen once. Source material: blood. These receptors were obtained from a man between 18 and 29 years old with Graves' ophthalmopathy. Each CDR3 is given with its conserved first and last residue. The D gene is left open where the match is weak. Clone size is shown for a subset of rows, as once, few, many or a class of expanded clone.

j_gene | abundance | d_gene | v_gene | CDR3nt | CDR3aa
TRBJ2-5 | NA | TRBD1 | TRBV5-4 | TGTGCCAGCAGAGGGGACAGGGCGGAAGAGACCCAGTACTTC | CASRGDRAEETQYF
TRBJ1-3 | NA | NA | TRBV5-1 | TGCGCCAGCAGCTTGGCCGGGTACTTCTCTGGAAACACCATATATTTT | CASSLAGYFSGNTIYF
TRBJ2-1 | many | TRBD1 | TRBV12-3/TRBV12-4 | TGTGCCAGCACCACCTCCGGGACAGGCACATACAATGAGCAGTTCTTC | CASTTSGTGTYNEQFF
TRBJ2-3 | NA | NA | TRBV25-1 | TGTGCCAGTCGAAAATTTGATACGCAGTATTTT | CASRKFDTQYF
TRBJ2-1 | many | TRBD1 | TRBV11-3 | TGTGCCAGCAGCTTATTAGTTATGACAGGGGTCCACAATGAGCAGTTCTTC | CASSLLVMTGVHNEQFF
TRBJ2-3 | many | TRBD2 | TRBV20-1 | TGCAGTGCCGAGGGCCTAGCGGCCACAGATACGCAGTATTTT | CSAEGLAATDTQYF
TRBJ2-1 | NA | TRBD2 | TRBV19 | TGTGCCAGTAGTCTAGCGGGAGGGCGGCATGAGCAGTTCTTC | CASSLAGGRHEQFF
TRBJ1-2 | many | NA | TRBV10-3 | TGTGCCATCAAGCCGTCGGAGTGGGGACAAGACTATGGCTACACCTTC | CAIKPSEWGQDYGYTF
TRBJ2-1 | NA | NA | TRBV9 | TGTGCCAGCAGCGTCACTCCTCTGGGGAATGAGCAGTTCTTC | CASSVTPLGNEQFF
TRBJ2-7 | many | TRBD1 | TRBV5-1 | TGCGCCAGCAGCTTGGCTGGGGGACAGGCCTCCTACGAGCAGTACTTC | CASSLAGGQASYEQYF
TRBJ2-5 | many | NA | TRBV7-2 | TGTGCCAGCAGCTTAGGCGGGGGCCCTGGGGAGACCCAGTACTTC | CASSLGGGPGETQYF
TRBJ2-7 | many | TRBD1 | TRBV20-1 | TGCAGTGCTGCGCCTATCGGGACAGGGGGTGTGTACGAGCAGTACTTC | CSAAPIGTGGVYEQYF
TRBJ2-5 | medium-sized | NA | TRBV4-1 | TGCGCCAGCAGCAACGACCCTACAGAGACCCAAGAGACCCAGTACTTC | CASSNDPTETQETQYF
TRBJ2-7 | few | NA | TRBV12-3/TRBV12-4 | TGTGCCAGCAGTTTGGGTTCGAGGGGCCCCTACGAGCAGTACTTC | CASSLGSRGPYEQYF
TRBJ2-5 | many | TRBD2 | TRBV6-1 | TGTGCCAGCCTGGGACTAGCGCGGGAGACCCAGTACTTC | CASLGLARETQYF
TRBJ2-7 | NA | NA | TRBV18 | TGTGCCAGCTCACCAGGGACGCAAGAAAGGGAGCAGTACTTC | CASSPGTQEREQYF
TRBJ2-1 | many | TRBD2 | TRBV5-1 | TGCGCCAGCAGCTTGAGGACGATGGGTCTAGCGGGAGCCAGCTCCTACAATGAGCAGTTCTTC | CASSLRTMGLAGASSYNEQFF
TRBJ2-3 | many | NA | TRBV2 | TGTGCCAGCAGTGAAGGCGATACGCAGTATTTT | CASSEGDTQYF
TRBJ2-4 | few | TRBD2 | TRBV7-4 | TGTGCCAGCAGCTCGACCCAGGGACCCCTTCGGAGCGGGAGGGAGGGGACCAAAAACATTCAGTACTTC | CASSSTQGPLRSGREGTKNIQYF
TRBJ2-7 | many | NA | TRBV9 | TGTGCCAGCAGCGTACCCCGAGTCGGTGGACACCACTACGAGCAGTACTTC | CASSVPRVGGHHYEQYF
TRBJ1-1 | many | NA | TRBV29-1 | TGCAGCGTTGAGGTGACAGAGAACACTGAAGCTTTCTTT | CSVEVTENTEAFF
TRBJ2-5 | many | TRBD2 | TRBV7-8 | TGTGCCAGCAGCCCCCGACCCACTAGCGCCGAGACCCAGTACTTC | CASSPRPTSAETQYF
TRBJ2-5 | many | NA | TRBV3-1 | TGTGCCAGCAGTCCTCTCACAGTACAAGAGACCCAGTACTTC | CASSPLTVQETQYF
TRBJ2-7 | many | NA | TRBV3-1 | TGTGCCAGCAGCCAAAGGGGGGTATACGAGCAGTACTTC | CASSQRGVYEQYF
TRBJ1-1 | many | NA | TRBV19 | TGTGCCAGTAGTATAGATATTCAGGGCCTGAACACTGAAGCTTTCTTT | CASSIDIQGLNTEAFF